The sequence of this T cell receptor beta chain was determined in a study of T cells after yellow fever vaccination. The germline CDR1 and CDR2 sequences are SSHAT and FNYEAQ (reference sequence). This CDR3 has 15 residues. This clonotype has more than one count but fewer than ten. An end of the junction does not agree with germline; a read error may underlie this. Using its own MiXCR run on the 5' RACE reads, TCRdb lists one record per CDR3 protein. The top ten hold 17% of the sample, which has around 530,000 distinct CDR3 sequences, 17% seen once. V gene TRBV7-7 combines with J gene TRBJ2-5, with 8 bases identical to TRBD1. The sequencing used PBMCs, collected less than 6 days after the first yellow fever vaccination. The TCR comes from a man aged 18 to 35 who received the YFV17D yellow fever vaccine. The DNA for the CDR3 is TGTGCTAGCAGCCAGACAGGGGAGGTGGGCGAGACCCAGTACTTC. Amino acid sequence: CASSQTGEVGETQYF.